A selection of T cell receptor beta chains follows, all from one sample in a study of blood T cells in healthy people across ages. TCRdb reprocessed the 5' RACE reads with MiXCR, giving one entry per CDR3 protein. The table lists roughly 1,500,000 distinct CDR3 sequences, about 35% of them singletons. Material: blood. These receptors were obtained from a woman in her 30s in good health. Each CDR3 is given without its conserved first and last residue. Each record gives: J gene, V gene, clone size, CDR3 protein. Expanded clones get a size class; other rows say once, few or many, or leave the size out.

j_gene: TRBJ2-1
v_gene: TRBV6-1
abundance: .
CDR3aa: ASSERGGRMNEQF

j_gene: TRBJ2-7
v_gene: TRBV29-1
abundance: few
CDR3aa: SGTGDYEQY

j_gene: TRBJ2-5
v_gene: TRBV2
abundance: .
CDR3aa: ASTPTSGRGETQY

j_gene: TRBJ2-7
v_gene: TRBV27
abundance: .
CDR3aa: ASSQRTSGSIDEQY

j_gene: TRBJ2-1
v_gene: TRBV7-9
abundance: .
CDR3aa: AGSVPSAGVSYNEQF

j_gene: TRBJ2-1
v_gene: TRBV5-1
abundance: .
CDR3aa: ASSRGGLDEQF

j_gene: TRBJ2-3
v_gene: TRBV2
abundance: .
CDR3aa: ASTDVGATDTQY

j_gene: TRBJ1-5
v_gene: TRBV6-2/TRBV6-3
abundance: .
CDR3aa: ASSYSPPRKH

j_gene: TRBJ2-5
v_gene: TRBV5-1
abundance: .
CDR3aa: ASIAPQGGGETQY

j_gene: TRBJ2-7
v_gene: TRBV7-2
abundance: once
CDR3aa: AGSLGSSYEQY

j_gene: TRBJ2-1
v_gene: TRBV3-1
abundance: many
CDR3aa: ASRRGTGAGEQF

j_gene: TRBJ2-1
v_gene: TRBV29-1
abundance: many
CDR3aa: SVDDPGLVNEQF

j_gene: TRBJ2-7
v_gene: TRBV6-2/TRBV6-3
abundance: .
CDR3aa: ASRSGIVHEQY

j_gene: TRBJ2-2
v_gene: TRBV12-3/TRBV12-4
abundance: few
CDR3aa: ASSQRSGRNTGELF

j_gene: TRBJ1-2
v_gene: TRBV4-2
abundance: .
CDR3aa: ASSQAPGTNYGYT

j_gene: TRBJ1-4
v_gene: TRBV20-1
abundance: many
CDR3aa: SAPGDDEKLF

j_gene: TRBJ2-1
v_gene: TRBV6-1
abundance: few
CDR3aa: ASSIEEAASEQF

j_gene: TRBJ2-7
v_gene: TRBV7-9
abundance: many
CDR3aa: ASSSPGRGLPYEQY

j_gene: TRBJ2-7
v_gene: TRBV4-1
abundance: .
CDR3aa: ASSQDLEGGSLITYEQY

j_gene: TRBJ2-2
v_gene: TRBV15
abundance: .
CDR3aa: ATSRSPGLANTGELF

j_gene: TRBJ2-7
v_gene: TRBV7-6
abundance: .
CDR3aa: ASSAVAGANYEQY

j_gene: TRBJ2-3
v_gene: TRBV4-2
abundance: .
CDR3aa: ASSQEGGRVRGTDTQY

j_gene: TRBJ2-7
v_gene: TRBV10-3
abundance: few
CDR3aa: AISETSGGVAYEQY

j_gene: TRBJ2-3
v_gene: TRBV5-1
abundance: few
CDR3aa: ASSLTQDTQY

j_gene: TRBJ2-1
v_gene: TRBV4-2
abundance: few
CDR3aa: ASSQERQTEQF

j_gene: TRBJ1-6
v_gene: TRBV27
abundance: .
CDR3aa: ASSLSYPNSPLH

j_gene: TRBJ1-2
v_gene: TRBV20-1
abundance: .
CDR3aa: SATQRGGYT

j_gene: .
v_gene: TRBV21-1
abundance: .
CDR3aa: ASSKAGGPTYEQY

j_gene: TRBJ1-2
v_gene: TRBV4-1
abundance: .
CDR3aa: ASSQGPIGGYT

j_gene: TRBJ2-1
v_gene: TRBV6-6
abundance: few
CDR3aa: ASTKVAGGGEQF

j_gene: TRBJ2-1
v_gene: TRBV7-9
abundance: .
CDR3aa: ASIQGGGPAYNEQF

j_gene: .
v_gene: TRBV20-1
abundance: .
CDR3aa: SARRQGLAEQY

j_gene: TRBJ2-5
v_gene: TRBV11-2
abundance: .
CDR3aa: ASSLEFGGETQY

j_gene: TRBJ2-1
v_gene: TRBV13
abundance: .
CDR3aa: ASSSTYRWNEQF

j_gene: TRBJ2-5
v_gene: TRBV4-1
abundance: few
CDR3aa: AAGRAAQETQY

j_gene: TRBJ2-7
v_gene: TRBV12-3/TRBV12-4
abundance: few
CDR3aa: ASSLTGTSVYEQY

j_gene: TRBJ2-5
v_gene: TRBV28
abundance: .
CDR3aa: ASSLWGDLAAGQETQY

j_gene: TRBJ2-2
v_gene: TRBV3-1
abundance: .
CDR3aa: ASSHGASGGIGELF

j_gene: TRBJ2-3
v_gene: TRBV6-2/TRBV6-3
abundance: .
CDR3aa: ASTNRGGGADTQY

j_gene: TRBJ2-7
v_gene: TRBV23-1
abundance: once
CDR3aa: ASSQSSTFRTERWEQY

j_gene: TRBJ2-7
v_gene: TRBV5-1
abundance: many
CDR3aa: ASSGQNYEQY

j_gene: TRBJ2-1
v_gene: TRBV5-1
abundance: .
CDR3aa: ASRPRRDSHEQF

j_gene: TRBJ1-5
v_gene: TRBV3-1
abundance: .
CDR3aa: ASSRVRNQPQH

j_gene: TRBJ2-7
v_gene: TRBV10-3
abundance: few
CDR3aa: ATGLAETYEQY

j_gene: TRBJ2-7
v_gene: TRBV10-2
abundance: few
CDR3aa: ASSESKARYEQY

j_gene: TRBJ1-2
v_gene: TRBV29-1
abundance: few
CDR3aa: SVEVGTTNYGYT

j_gene: TRBJ1-2
v_gene: TRBV6-6
abundance: few
CDR3aa: ATTTTGFGYT

j_gene: TRBJ1-1
v_gene: TRBV7-9
abundance: .
CDR3aa: ASSLQNEAF

j_gene: TRBJ2-1
v_gene: TRBV7-3
abundance: few
CDR3aa: ASSGRAAYNEQF

j_gene: TRBJ2-1
v_gene: TRBV20-1
abundance: .
CDR3aa: SAPIAGGNNEQF

j_gene: TRBJ2-7
v_gene: TRBV20-1
abundance: few
CDR3aa: SAKREAPLYEQY

j_gene: TRBJ2-7
v_gene: TRBV5-1
abundance: few
CDR3aa: ASSLAGGGFGEQY

j_gene: TRBJ2-7
v_gene: TRBV20-1
abundance: .
CDR3aa: SARDRERITYEQY

j_gene: TRBJ2-1
v_gene: TRBV10-3
abundance: few
CDR3aa: AISDRSNEQF

j_gene: TRBJ1-1
v_gene: TRBV30
abundance: few
CDR3aa: AWIRLTDSYEAF

j_gene: TRBJ1-1
v_gene: TRBV5-1
abundance: few
CDR3aa: ASSPATGGFMNTEAF

j_gene: TRBJ2-3
v_gene: TRBV4-1
abundance: .
CDR3aa: ASSQVILADTQY

j_gene: TRBJ2-7
v_gene: TRBV6-2/TRBV6-3
abundance: few
CDR3aa: ASRAGLAYEQY